This TCR beta chain was recovered during a study of T-cell reconstitution after alpha-beta-depleted transplantation in children. Points from the study as a whole: Newly generated T cells supplied most T-cell counts and diversity one year post-transplant.

CDR3 length: 14 residues. Trimming took 1 base from V and 8 from J, leaving 12 bases between them. CDR1 and CDR2 from the germline V gene are MDHEN and SYDVKM. A word on this clonotype: The antigen remains unidentified.

Library preparation (for TCRbeta) was performed with unique molecular identifiers. MiXCR was run by TCRdb on the PCR reads, yielding one entry per CDR3 protein. The table records 450,000 to 550,000 distinct CDR3 sequences, about an eighth of them present only once. The chain links TRBV28 to TRBJ2-1, with a weak D call TRBD2 (6 bases). Source: PBMCs, mostly from graft donor cells, taken 180 days after TCRalphabeta/CD19-depleted stem cell transplant. The sequence derives from a female patient aged 2-9 years who had a stem cell transplant for aplastic anemia, so the T cells may come from the graft donor. The CDR3 loop is CASSLYLALHEQFF. The DNA of the CDR3 is TGTGCCAGCAGTTTATACCTAGCGCTCCATGAGCAGTTCTTC.